A selection of T cell receptor beta chains follows, all from one sample in a study of T-cell memory formation after mild COVID-19. TCRdb fed the 5' RACE reads into MiXCR, producing one record per CDR3 protein. The sample lists about 140,000 distinct CDR3 sequences, around 15% occurring once. Sequencing was done on a sample of PBMCs or a T cell subset sorted from them (not recorded which). The origin of the receptors is an adult woman who had mild COVID-19 (a few samples of this study predate the infection). Cell type and time point are not known. The CDR3 runs from the conserved cysteine through the conserved F or W. The D gene is left open where the match is weak. Size tells how often a clone was seen (once, few, many) or the class of an expanded clone, and some rows leave it out.

TRBJ2-1	TRBV7-9	few	NA	TGTGCCAGCAGTTTTACTCGGTCGACAGGCAATGAGCAGTTCTTC	CASSFTRSTGNEQFF
TRBJ2-4	TRBV6-1	few	NA	TGTGCCAGCAGGGACCCAGCCAAAAACATTCAGTACTTC	CASRDPAKNIQYF
TRBJ2-6	TRBV29-1	NA	NA	TGCAGCGTTGGCGACAGGATAACTGGGGCCAACGTCCTGACTTTC	CSVGDRITGANVLTF
TRBJ2-1	TRBV7-3	few	NA	TGTGCCAGCAGCTTAAGTAAGGACTACAATGAGCAGTTCTTC	CASSLSKDYNEQFF
TRBJ2-3	TRBV27	few	TRBD1	TGTGCCAGCAGTTACCGGGACAGCCTCACAGATACGCAGTATTTT	CASSYRDSLTDTQYF
TRBJ2-7	TRBV2	few	TRBD2	TGTGCCAGCAGGGTACTAGCGGGAGGGAACGAGCAGTACTTC	CASRVLAGGNEQYF
TRBJ1-1	TRBV20-1	few	NA	TGCAGTGCTAGGGGCCAGGGCGAGACTGAAGCTTTCTTT	CSARGQGETEAFF
TRBJ2-3	TRBV9	few	TRBD1	TGTGCCAGCAGCGTTAGTAGTAGAGTTGGACAGGGGGCGGGCACAGATACGCAGTATTTT	CASSVSSRVGQGAGTDTQYF
TRBJ2-1	TRBV19	many	NA	TGTGCCAGTAGTAAGTGGGTAGCGGCGTACAATGAGCAGTTCTTC	CASSKWVAAYNEQFF
TRBJ1-1	TRBV19	NA	NA	TGTGCCAGTAGTATAGAGGGCGCGGGGACTGAAGCTTTCTTT	CASSIEGAGTEAFF
TRBJ2-3	TRBV7-9	NA	TRBD1	TGTGCCAGCAGCTCCACCGGGACAGGCGACGTAGATACGCAGTATTTT	CASSSTGTGDVDTQYF
TRBJ1-2	TRBV7-2	few	NA	TGTGCCAGCAGCTTAGCATCCTACACCTTC	CASSLASYTF
TRBJ2-1	TRBV7-6	few	NA	TGTGCCAGCAGCTTAGTGGCAGGCCCCTCTTACAATGAGCAGTTCTTC	CASSLVAGPSYNEQFF
TRBJ1-2	TRBV20-1	few	NA	TGCAGTGCTAGAGAGGAGGGGGGCTATGGCTACACCTTC	CSAREEGGYGYTF
TRBJ2-2	TRBV6-2/TRBV6-3	NA	TRBD1	TGTGCCAGCAGCTTGGGACAGAGGGCAGGGGAGCTGTTTTTT	CASSLGQRAGELFF
TRBJ2-3	TRBV20-1	NA	NA	TGCAGTGCTATGGCGAGTGAAGGGAAGACAGATACGCAGTATTTT	CSAMASEGKTDTQYF